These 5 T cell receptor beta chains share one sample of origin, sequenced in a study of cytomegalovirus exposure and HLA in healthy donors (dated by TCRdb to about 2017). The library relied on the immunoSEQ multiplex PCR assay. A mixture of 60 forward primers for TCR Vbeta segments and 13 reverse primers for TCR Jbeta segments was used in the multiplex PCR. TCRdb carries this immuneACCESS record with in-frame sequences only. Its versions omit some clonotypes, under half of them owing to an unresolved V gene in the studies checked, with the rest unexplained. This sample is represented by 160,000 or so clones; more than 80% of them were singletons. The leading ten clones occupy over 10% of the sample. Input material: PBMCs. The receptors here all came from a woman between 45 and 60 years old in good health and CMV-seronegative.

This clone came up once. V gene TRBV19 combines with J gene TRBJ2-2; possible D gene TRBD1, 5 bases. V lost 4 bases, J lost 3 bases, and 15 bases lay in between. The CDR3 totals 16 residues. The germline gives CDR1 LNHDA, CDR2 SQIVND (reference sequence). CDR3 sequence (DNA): TGTGCCAGTAGTAAGGTTCGACAGCGCTACACCGGGGAGCTGTTTTTT. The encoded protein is CASSKVRQRYTGELFF.

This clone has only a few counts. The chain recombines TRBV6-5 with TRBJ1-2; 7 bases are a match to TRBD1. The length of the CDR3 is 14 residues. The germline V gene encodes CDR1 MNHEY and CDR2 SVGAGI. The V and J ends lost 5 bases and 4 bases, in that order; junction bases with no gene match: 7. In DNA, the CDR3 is TGTGCCAGCAGTCTGAGACAGGGACTCTATGGCTACACCTTC. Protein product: CASSLRQGLYGYTF.

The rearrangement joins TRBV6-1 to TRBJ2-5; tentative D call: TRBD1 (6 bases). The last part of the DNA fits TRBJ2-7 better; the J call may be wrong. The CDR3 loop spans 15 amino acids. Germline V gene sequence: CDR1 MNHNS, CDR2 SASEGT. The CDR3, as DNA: TGTGCCAGCAGTAAAACCTTGACAGGTTCCTACGAGCAGTACTTC. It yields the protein CASSKTLTGSYEQYF.

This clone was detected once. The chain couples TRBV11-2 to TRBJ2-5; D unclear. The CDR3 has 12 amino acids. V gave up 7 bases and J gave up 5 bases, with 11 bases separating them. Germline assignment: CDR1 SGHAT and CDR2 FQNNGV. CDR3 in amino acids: CASTLLKETQYF. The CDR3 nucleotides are TGTGCCAGCACCCTACTCAAGGAGACCCAGTACTTC.

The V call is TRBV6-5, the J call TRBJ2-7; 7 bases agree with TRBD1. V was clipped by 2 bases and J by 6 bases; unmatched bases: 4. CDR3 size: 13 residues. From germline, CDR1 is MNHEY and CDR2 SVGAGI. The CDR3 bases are TGTGCCAGCAGTTACGGAACAGGGGCCGAGCAGTACTTC. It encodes CASSYGTGAEQYF.